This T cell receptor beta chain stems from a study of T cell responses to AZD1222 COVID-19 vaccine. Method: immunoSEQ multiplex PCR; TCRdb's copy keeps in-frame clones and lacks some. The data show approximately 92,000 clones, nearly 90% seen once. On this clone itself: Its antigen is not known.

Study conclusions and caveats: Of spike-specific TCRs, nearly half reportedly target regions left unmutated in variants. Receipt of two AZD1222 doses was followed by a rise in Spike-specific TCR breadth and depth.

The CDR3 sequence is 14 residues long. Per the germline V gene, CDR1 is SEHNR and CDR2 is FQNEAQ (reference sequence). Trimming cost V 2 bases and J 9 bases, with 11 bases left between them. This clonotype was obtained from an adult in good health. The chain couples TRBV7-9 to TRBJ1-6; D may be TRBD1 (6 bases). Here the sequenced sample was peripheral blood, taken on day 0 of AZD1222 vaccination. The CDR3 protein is CASSLLQGGSPLHF. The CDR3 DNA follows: TGTGCCAGCAGCTTATTACAGGGAGGTTCACCCCTCCACTTT.